The TCR beta chain under discussion was sequenced for a study of Ad26.COV2.S vaccination and SARS-CoV-2 variants. For the study at large: Intramuscularly, Ad26.COV2.S was given either once or twice, 56 days apart.

A note on this clone: Its antigen is as yet unknown.

The CDR3 spans 17 residues. Germline V lookup: CDR1 SGHVS, CDR2 FQNEAQ. Trimming pared 1 base from V and 4 bases from J, leaving 17 bases between. Study conclusions and caveats: The study found higher spike-specific TCR breadth in vaccine than placebo recipients. Non-spike TCR breadth showed similarity between vaccine and placebo recipients.

Only in-frame clones appear in the TCRdb table, and some are missing; sequencing was by immunoSEQ multiplex PCR. The repertoire has hundreds of thousands of clones, 89% of them found once; the top ten carry over 2%. Treatment given: about 20 received Ad26.COV2.S at low or high dose, single or two shots; several received placebo; per-sample allocation not given. Day 63 after the first vaccine or placebo injection was the time point for sampling. V gene TRBV7-8 combines with J gene TRBJ1-3; D ambiguous. The specimen comprised peripheral blood, sampled in a trial of Ad26.COV2.S vaccine versus placebo. This receptor was taken from a person aged 18-60 years who received the Ad26.COV2.S COVID-19 vaccine or a placebo. CDR3 amino acids: CASSLEDTLTWGNTIYF. The CDR3 DNA is TGTGCCAGCAGCTTAGAGGATACGCTTACGTGGGGAAACACCATATATTTT. Using reference TRBV7-8 and TRBJ1-3 for the parts outside the CDR3, the full variable domain is GAGVSQSPRYKVAKRGQDVALRCDPISGHVSLFWYQQALGQGPEFLTYFQNEAQLDKSGLPSDRFFAERPEGSVSTLKIQRTQQEDSAVYLCASSLEDTLTWGNTIYFGEGSWLTVV.